The clone carrying this T cell receptor beta chain was seen ten or more times. TCR beta CDR3 regions were amplified from RNA transcripts. HTBI primers were used for first-round RT-PCR of the TCR CDR3. TCRdb called the multiplex PCR reads again in MiXCR, with one record for every CDR3 protein. This table has fewer than 650,000 distinct CDR3 sequences, around 50% appearing once. The data are from a study of T cells in Graves' hyperthyroidism and ophthalmopathy. Germline V gene lookup returns CDR1 SGHAT and CDR2 FQNNGV. The CDR3 totals 14 residues. The ends lost 5 bases at V and 5 bases at J; junction bases unmatched: 3.

This chain uses TRBV11-2 with TRBJ1-6, with 7 bases lining up with TRBD1. This TCR came from an adult woman with Graves' disease, either hyperthyroidism or ophthalmopathy (not recorded which). Sequenced: peripheral blood or thyroid tissue (not recorded which). CDR3 protein: CASSDRVDNSPLHF. CDR3 coding DNA: TGTGCCAGCAGCGACAGGGTCGATAATTCACCCCTCCACTTT.